This TCR beta chain is from a study of T-cell memory formation after mild COVID-19. Study information: TCR clusters showed largely donor specificity. Overall study results and limits: Day 15 to 85 contracting clones showed balanced CD4/CD8; later expanders leaned CD4+. Second-wave clones with a day 37 peak had unconfirmed SARS-CoV-2 specificity.

Each CDR3 protein gets one entry after TCRdb re-called the 5' RACE reads with MiXCR. The top ten clones hold roughly 9.1% of a sample with 500,000 to 650,000 distinct CDR3 sequences, less than 25% of them seen once. The CDR3 is 13 amino acids. Trimming removed 4 bases at V and 3 bases at J, with 11 bases between. Per the germline V gene, CDR1 is SGHKS and CDR2 is YYEKEE (reference sequence). This clonotype was found many times. As yet, its antigen is unknown. The V call is TRBV5-5, the J call TRBJ2-7; D is unresolved. This TCR came from an adult woman who had mild COVID-19 (a few samples of this study predate the infection). Cell type and time point are not known. The source material was PBMCs or a T cell subset sorted from them (not recorded which). CDR3 bases: TGTGCCAGCAGCCGCTCGGTTGGCTACGAGCAGTACTTC. This gives the protein CASSRSVGYEQYF. The variable domain in full, with the rest retrieved from reference TRBV5-5 and TRBJ2-7, is DAGVTQSPTHLIKTRGQQVTLRCSPISGHKSVSWYQQVLGQGPQFIFQYYEKEERGRGNFPDRFSARQFPNYSSELNVNALLLGDSALYLCASSRSVGYEQYFGPGTRLTVT.